The 27 T cell receptor beta chains below all came from one sample that was sequenced in a study of blood T cell repertoires in COVID-19. Some clones are missing from TCRdb's copy, which holds only in-frame ones; the method was immunoSEQ multiplex PCR. Here the sample spans 200,000 to 300,000 clones, about nine tenths being singletons. Sequenced sample: peripheral blood. All receptors come from a man in his forties who had recovered from COVID-19.

V gene TRBV4-1 combines with J gene TRBJ2-7; 11 bases are a match to TRBD2. V gave up 2 bases and J gave up 1 base; unmatched junction bases: 1. The CDR3 sequence is 15 residues long. The germline V gene encodes CDR1 MGHRA and CDR2 YSYEKL. The DNA of the CDR3 is TGCGCCAGCAGCCAAACTAGCGGGGGTTCCTACGAGCAGTACTTC. Encoded protein: CASSQTSGGSYEQYF.

The V and J genes are TRBV27 and TRBJ2-3, with a possible D match to TRBD2 (7 bases). V lost 7 bases to trimming and J lost 4 bases, with 18 bases between them. Looked up from germline, CDR1 is MNHEY and CDR2 is SMNVEV (reference sequence). The CDR3 contains 15 residues. This chain's CDR3 is CASMGGGPDADTQYF. The CDR3 DNA sequence: TGTGCCAGCATGGGGGGGGGCCCCGACGCAGATACGCAGTATTTT.

The gene calls are TRBV24-1 and TRBJ2-2; 8 nucleotides match TRBD1. The CDR3 has 15 amino acids. After removal of 7 bases from V and 3 bases from J, the junction contained 6 bases not matched to a gene. Germline V gives CDR1 KGHDR, CDR2 SFDVKD. DNA of the CDR3: TGTGCCACCAGCTCGGGACAGGTTGACACCGGGGAGCTGTTTTTT. It is translated as CATSSGQVDTGELFF.

The chain couples TRBV3-1 (or the pseudogene TRBV3-2) to TRBJ2-7; 7 bases match TRBD2. The J segment lost 2 bases and the V segment lost 0 bases, leaving 7 bases of the junction unmatched. The CDR3 totals 16 residues. Looked up from germline, CDR1 is LGHDT and CDR2 is YNNKEL (reference sequence). CDR3 loop: CASSQDGGGSTYEQYF. In DNA, the CDR3 is TGTGCCAGCAGCCAAGACGGCGGGGGTTCCACCTACGAGCAGTACTTC.

The rearrangement links TRBV7-9 to TRBJ2-1; possible D gene TRBD2, 6 bases. The CDR3 extends over 15 amino acids. Trimming removed 6 bases from V and 3 bases from J, with 15 bases in between. CDR1 SEHNR and CDR2 FQNEAQ come from the germline V gene (reference sequence). The CDR3 here is CASSRRETVYNEQFF. The CDR3 DNA follows: TGTGCCAGCAGTAGACGGGAGACTGTCTACAATGAGCAGTTCTTC.

This clone has just a few counts. The chain carries TRBV9 and TRBJ1-6; 9 nucleotides line up with TRBD1. Germline values: CDR1 SGDLS, CDR2 YYNGEE. The V segment lost 6 bases and the J segment 10 bases; nucleotides outside the gene matches: 8. The CDR3 consists of 14 residues. DNA of the CDR3: TGTGCCAGCAACCCTGGACAGGGGAGGTCACCCCTCCACTTT. It yields the protein CASNPGQGRSPLHF.

The chain couples TRBV7-2 to TRBJ2-5, with 7 bases aligning to TRBD2. The length of the CDR3 is 16 residues. Germline V gene lookup returns CDR1 SGHTA and CDR2 FQGNSA. V shed 0 bases, J shed 2 bases, and the junction held 6 bases outside the gene matches. The CDR3 DNA reads as TGTGCCAGCAGCTTAGCGGTCGTGGGAGGGCAAGAGACCCAGTACTTC. Residues: CASSLAVVGGQETQYF.

The chain recombines TRBV10-3 with TRBJ1-1; D gene uncertain. The germline V and J ends were trimmed by 4 bases and 1 base, with 7 bases remaining between them. The CDR3 spans 13 residues. Germline CDR1 is ENHRY and CDR2 is SYGVKD. The CDR3 loop is CAISGPGNTEAFF. The DNA for the CDR3 is TGTGCCATCAGTGGGCCAGGGAACACTGAAGCTTTCTTT.

This chain joins TRBV7-8 and TRBJ1-4; the match to TRBD1 covers 9 bases. Germline CDR1 SGHVS, CDR2 FQNEAQ. V was pared by 5 bases and J by 4 bases, with 5 bases of the junction left unmatched. The CDR3 runs 15 residues. CDR3 nucleotides: TGTGCCAGCAGCACCTGGGACAGGGATAATGAAAAACTGTTTTTT. Its translation: CASSTWDRDNEKLFF.

This clone has just one count. The chain has TRBV5-1 and TRBJ2-5; 12 positions agree with TRBD2. The CDR3 consists of 16 residues. With V trimmed by 4 bases and J by 4 bases, 8 bases remained unmatched. Germline V gene sequence: CDR1 SGHRS, CDR2 YFSETQ. CDR3 sequence (DNA): TGCGCCAGCAGCCCCTCGACTAGCGGGGGCCCAGAGACCCAGTACTTC. This encodes CASSPSTSGGPETQYF.

The genes are TRBV7-9 and TRBJ2-1; 8 bases agree with TRBD1. The CDR3 covers 16 residues. V lost 1 base to trimming and J lost 8 bases; unmatched junction nucleotides: 10. The germline V gene has CDR1 SEHNR and CDR2 FQNEAQ (reference sequence). CDR3 bases: TGTGCCAGCAGCTTAGGGATTACAGGGGGTCGGGATGAGCAGTTCTTC. It yields the protein CASSLGITGGRDEQFF.

The V and J genes are TRBV5-5 and TRBJ1-4; 8 bases align to TRBD1. The length of the CDR3 is 15 residues. Losses at the gene ends were 2 bases for V and 7 bases for J; bases not matched to a gene: 7. Looked up from germline, CDR1 is SGHKS and CDR2 is YYEKEE (reference sequence). CDR3 nucleotide sequence: TGTGCCAGCAGCTTTTCAGGGGGCCGTGGTGAAAAACTGTTTTTT. Amino acid sequence: CASSFSGGRGEKLFF.

This clone was seen just once. Germline is not matched at one junction end, which may reflect a read error. V usage is TRBV30 and J usage is TRBJ2-2; TRBD2 matches at 10 bases. Germline assignment: CDR1 GTSNPN and CDR2 SVGIG (reference sequence). This CDR3 comprises 17 residues. DNA for the CDR3: TGTGCCTGGTCACAGGTAGCGGGAGGATCGAACGCCGGGGAGCTGTTTTTT. Amino acids: CAWSQVAGGSNAGELFF.

This clone was counted a few times. The chain combines TRBV10-2 with TRBJ2-7, with D possibly TRBD1 on 6 matching bases. V lost 7 bases and J lost 7, with 14 bases in between. The germline CDR1 and CDR2 sequences are WSHSY and SAAADI. The CDR3 has 12 residues. CDR3 protein: CASTSGAGEQYF. As DNA, the CDR3 is TGCGCCAGCACCTCAGGGGCAGGGGAGCAGTACTTC.

The J gene is TRBJ1-5, the V gene TRBV28, with 8 bases identical to TRBD1. V shed 5 bases, J shed 8 bases, and the junction held 2 bases outside the gene matches. Germline lookup yields CDR1 MDHEN and CDR2 SYDVKM. The CDR3 has 12 residues. CDR3 coding DNA: TGTGCCAGCAGTCAGGGGGCGAAGCCCCAGCATTTT. Translating it yields CASSQGAKPQHF.

The V gene is TRBV29-1, the J gene TRBJ2-7, with TRBD2 identical over 11 bases. Germline lookup yields CDR1 SQVTM and CDR2 ANQGSEA. V lost 2 bases, J lost 3 bases, and 9 bases stayed unmatched. The length of the CDR3 is 16 residues. CDR3 in amino acids: CSVELGGSGRGYEQYF. CDR3 bases: TGCAGCGTTGAACTGGGGGGTAGCGGGAGGGGCTACGAGCAGTACTTC.

This chain joins TRBV5-1 and TRBJ1-5; D perhaps matches TRBD1 (6 bases). Germline CDR1 reads SGHRS; CDR2 reads YFSETQ. The CDR3 spans 13 residues. The germline V and J ends were trimmed by 3 bases and 4 bases, with 8 bases remaining between them. CDR3 in amino acids: CASSWTANQPQHF. CDR3 nucleotides: TGCGCCAGCAGCTGGACAGCTAATCAGCCCCAGCATTTT.

The CDR3, as DNA: TGTGCCAGCAGCGCCACTAGCGGGGGGACTGACACCGGGGAGCTGTTTTTT. Its protein product is CASSATSGGTDTGELFF. The chain recombines TRBV13 with TRBJ2-2; 12 bases are shared with TRBD2. J was trimmed by 3 bases and V by 5 bases; bases with no gene match: 7. The CDR3 is 17 amino acids. CDR1 is PRHDT and CDR2 is FYEKMQ in the germline V gene (reference sequence). Together with reference TRBV13 and TRBJ2-2, the CDR3 gives the full variable domain: AAGVIQSPRHLIKEKRETATLKCYPIPRHDTVYWYQQGPGQDPQFLISFYEKMQSDKGSIPDRFSAQQFSDYHSELNMSSLELGDSALYFCASSATSGGTDTGELFFGEGSRLTVL.

The V call is TRBV2, the J call TRBJ2-6; possible D gene TRBD1, 5 bases. Germline CDR1 and CDR2: SNHLY and FYNNEI. V was pared by 10 bases and J by 0 bases, with 16 bases between. This CDR3 spans 16 amino acids. CDR3 bases: TGTGCCAACGTACAGGAAACGACCTCTGGGGCCAACGTCCTGACTTTC. This sequence encodes CANVQETTSGANVLTF.

The CDR3 loop reads CASTQLTSGTYEQYF. The CDR3 DNA is TGTGCCAGCACCCAATTGACTAGCGGAACGTACGAGCAGTACTTC. This chain joins TRBV6-5 and TRBJ2-7; TRBD2 aligns across 9 bases. V shed 7 bases, J shed 4 bases, and the junction held 11 bases outside the gene matches. This CDR3 has 15 residues. Germline V gene data show CDR1 as MNHEY and CDR2 as SVGAGI.

The chain couples TRBV7-7 to TRBJ2-2; 7 bases are shared with TRBD2. CDR3 size: 15 residues. Germline loops: CDR1 SSHAT, CDR2 FNYEAQ (reference sequence). V lost 0 bases to trimming and J lost 6 bases; unmatched junction nucleotides: 4. The CDR3 loop is CASSLANSGPGELFF. The CDR3 nucleotides are TGTGCCAGCAGCTTAGCTAATAGCGGGCCCGGGGAGCTGTTTTTT.

The chain carries TRBV7-3 and TRBJ2-6; D call uncertain. Germline-derived CDR1 and CDR2 are SGHTA and FQGTGA. Deletions cut 1 base from V and 0 bases from J, with 10 bases between. The CDR3 has 17 residues. The CDR3 nucleotides are TGTGCCAGCAGCTTAAGAGGTTCGGGCTCTGGGGCCAACGTCCTGACTTTC. Translating gives CASSLRGSGSGANVLTF.

A single count supports this clone. This chain joins TRBV28 and TRBJ2-5, with TRBD2 matching 7 bases. The junction had 4 bases not matched to a gene; V was cut back by 5 bases and J by 4 bases. Germline V gene sequence: CDR1 MDHEN, CDR2 SYDVKM. CDR3 size: 13 residues. This chain's CDR3 is CASSPGLPETQYF. CDR3 coding DNA: TGTGCCAGCAGTCCGGGACTACCAGAGACCCAGTACTTC.

V is TRBV29-1 and J is TRBJ2-1; D may be TRBD2 (6 bases). CDR3 length: 14 residues. Germline CDR1 reads SQVTM; CDR2 reads ANQGSEA. Trimming pared 7 bases from V and 2 bases from J, leaving 15 bases between. CDR3 amino acids: CSGKVGGTYNEQFF. In nucleotides, the CDR3 is TGCAGCGGGAAGGTCGGCGGGACCTACAATGAGCAGTTCTTC.

The genes are TRBV5-4 and TRBJ1-1, with D possibly being TRBD1 (5 bases). Trimming removed 4 bases from V and 1 base from J, with 11 bases in between. The CDR3 extends over 14 amino acids. CDR1 is SGHNT and CDR2 is YYREEE in the germline V gene (reference sequence). In nucleotides, the CDR3 is TGTGCCAGCAGCCTAGGGGTTCGGAACACTGAAGCTTTCTTT. Its translation: CASSLGVRNTEAFF.

The chain is built from TRBV4-1 and TRBJ1-1; D is uncertain. The V end lost 4 bases, the J end lost 2 bases, and 14 bases lay between the germline ends. The CDR3 contains 15 residues. Germline CDR1 is MGHRA and CDR2 is YSYEKL. CDR3 sequence: CASSPAHGVNTEAFF. Here the CDR3 DNA reads TGCGCCAGCAGCCCTGCTCACGGAGTTAACACTGAAGCTTTCTTT.

V gene TRBV7-9 combines with J gene TRBJ1-6; tentatively, D is TRBD1 (5 bases). CDR1 and CDR2 from the germline V gene are SEHNR and FQNEAQ (reference sequence). Trimming removed 5 bases at V and 6 bases at J, with 14 bases between. The CDR3 runs to 15 residues. The CDR3 is CASSGRLGGNSPLHF. The CDR3 region has the DNA TGTGCCAGCAGCGGGCGACTCGGGGGTAATTCACCCCTCCACTTT.